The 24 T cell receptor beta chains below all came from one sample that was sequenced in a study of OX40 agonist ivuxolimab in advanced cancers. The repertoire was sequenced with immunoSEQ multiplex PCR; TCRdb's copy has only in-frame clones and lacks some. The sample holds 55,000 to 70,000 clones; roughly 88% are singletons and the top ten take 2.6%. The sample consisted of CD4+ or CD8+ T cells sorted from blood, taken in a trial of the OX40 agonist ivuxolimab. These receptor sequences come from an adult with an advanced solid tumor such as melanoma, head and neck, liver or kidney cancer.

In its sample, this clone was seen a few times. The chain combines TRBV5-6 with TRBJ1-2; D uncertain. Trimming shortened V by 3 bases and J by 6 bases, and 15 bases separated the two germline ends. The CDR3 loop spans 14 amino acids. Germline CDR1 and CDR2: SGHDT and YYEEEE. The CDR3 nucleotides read TGTGCCAGCAGCTATACCGGGATCGCGGATGGCTACACCTTC. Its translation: CASSYTGIADGYTF.

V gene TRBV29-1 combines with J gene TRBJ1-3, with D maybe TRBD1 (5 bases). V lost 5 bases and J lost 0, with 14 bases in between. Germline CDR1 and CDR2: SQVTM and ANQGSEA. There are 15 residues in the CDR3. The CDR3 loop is CSVSAGMSSGNTIYF. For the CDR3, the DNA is TGCAGCGTTTCGGCAGGGATGAGCTCTGGAAACACCATATATTTT.

CDR3 amino acids: CASSPEDRAGANVLTF. Written as DNA, the CDR3 is TGTGCCAGCAGCCCTGAAGACAGAGCTGGGGCCAACGTCCTGACTTTC. The rearrangement joins TRBV5-4 to TRBJ2-6; D possibly corresponds to TRBD1 (5 bases). The germline V gene encodes CDR1 SGHNT and CDR2 YYREEE (reference sequence). Trimming stripped 4 bases from V and 2 bases from J, with 13 bases between. The CDR3 contains 16 residues.

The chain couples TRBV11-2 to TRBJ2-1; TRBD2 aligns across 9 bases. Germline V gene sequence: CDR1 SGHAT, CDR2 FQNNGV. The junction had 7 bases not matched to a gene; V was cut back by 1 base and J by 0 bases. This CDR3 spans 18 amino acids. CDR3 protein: CASSLGASGESSYNEQFF. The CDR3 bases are TGTGCCAGCAGCTTAGGAGCTAGCGGGGAGAGCTCCTACAATGAGCAGTTCTTC.

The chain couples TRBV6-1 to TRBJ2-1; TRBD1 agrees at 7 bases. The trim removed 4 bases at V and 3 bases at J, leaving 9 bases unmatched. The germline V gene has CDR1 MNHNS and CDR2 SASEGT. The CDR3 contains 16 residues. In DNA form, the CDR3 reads TGTGCCAGCAGTGGCCCAAAGGACAGGCGCTACAATGAGCAGTTCTTC. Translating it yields CASSGPKDRRYNEQFF.

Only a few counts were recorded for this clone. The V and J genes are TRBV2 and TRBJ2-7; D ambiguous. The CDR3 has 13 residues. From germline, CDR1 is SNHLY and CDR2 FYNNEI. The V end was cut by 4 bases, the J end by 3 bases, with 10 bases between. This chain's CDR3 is CASSAEHLYEQYF. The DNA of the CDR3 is TGTGCCAGCAGTGCCGAGCACCTCTACGAGCAGTACTTC.

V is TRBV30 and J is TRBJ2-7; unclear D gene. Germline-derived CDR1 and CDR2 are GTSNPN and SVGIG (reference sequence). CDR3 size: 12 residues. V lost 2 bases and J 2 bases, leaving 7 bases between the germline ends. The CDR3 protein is CAWSSAAYEQYF. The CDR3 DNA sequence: TGTGCCTGGAGTTCCGCCGCCTACGAGCAGTACTTC.

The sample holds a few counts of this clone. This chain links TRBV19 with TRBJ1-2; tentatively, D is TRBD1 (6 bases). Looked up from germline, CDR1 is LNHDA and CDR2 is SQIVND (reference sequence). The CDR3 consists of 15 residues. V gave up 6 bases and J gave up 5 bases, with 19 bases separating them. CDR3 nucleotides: TGTGCCAGTAGCCACCCAGGGGAGGCGAGGTATGGCTACACCTTC. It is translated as CASSHPGEARYGYTF.

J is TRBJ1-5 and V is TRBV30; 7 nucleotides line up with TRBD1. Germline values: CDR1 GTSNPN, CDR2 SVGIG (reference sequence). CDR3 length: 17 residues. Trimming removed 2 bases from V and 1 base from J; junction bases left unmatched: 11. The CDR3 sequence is CAWSYRGLSLSNQPQHF. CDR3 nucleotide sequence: TGTGCCTGGAGTTATAGGGGGCTATCCTTAAGCAATCAGCCCCAGCATTTT. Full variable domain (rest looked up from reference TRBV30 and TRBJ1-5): SQTIHQWPATLVQPVGSPLSLECTVEGTSNPNLYWYRQAAGRGLQLLFYSVGIGQISSEVPQNLSASRPQDRQFILSSKKLLLSDSGFYLCAWSYRGLSLSNQPQHFGDGTRLSIL.

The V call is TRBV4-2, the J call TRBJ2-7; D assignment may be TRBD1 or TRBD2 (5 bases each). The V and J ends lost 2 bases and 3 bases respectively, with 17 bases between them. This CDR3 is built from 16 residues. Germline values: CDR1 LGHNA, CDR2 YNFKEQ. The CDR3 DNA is TGTGCCAGCAGCCAACTCGCCGGGACCCCGGGCTACGAGCAGTACTTC. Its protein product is CASSQLAGTPGYEQYF.

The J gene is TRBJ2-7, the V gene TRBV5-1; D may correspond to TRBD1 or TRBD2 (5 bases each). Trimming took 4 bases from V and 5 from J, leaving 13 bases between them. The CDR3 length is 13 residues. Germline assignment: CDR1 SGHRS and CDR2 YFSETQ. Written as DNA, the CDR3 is TGCGCCAGCAGCATCGGGACCCCCAACGAGCAGTACTTC. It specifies CASSIGTPNEQYF.

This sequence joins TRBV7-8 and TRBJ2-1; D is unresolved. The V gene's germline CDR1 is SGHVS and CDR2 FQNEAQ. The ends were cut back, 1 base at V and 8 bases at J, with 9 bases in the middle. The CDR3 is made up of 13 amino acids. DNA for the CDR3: TGTGCCAGCAGCTTAGTTAGTCCGGATGAGCAGTTCTTC. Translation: CASSLVSPDEQFF.

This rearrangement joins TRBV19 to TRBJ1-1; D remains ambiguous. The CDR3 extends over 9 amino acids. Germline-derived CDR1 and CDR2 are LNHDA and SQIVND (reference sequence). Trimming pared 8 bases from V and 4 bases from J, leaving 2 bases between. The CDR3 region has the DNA TGTGCCAGTGGCACTGAAGCTTTCTTT. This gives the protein CASGTEAFF. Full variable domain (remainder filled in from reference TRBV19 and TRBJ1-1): DGGITQSPKYLFRKEGQNVTLSCEQNLNHDAMYWYRQDPGQGLRLIYYSQIVNDFQKGDIAEGYSVSREKKESFPLTVTSAQKNPTAFYLCASGTEAFFGQGTRLTVV.

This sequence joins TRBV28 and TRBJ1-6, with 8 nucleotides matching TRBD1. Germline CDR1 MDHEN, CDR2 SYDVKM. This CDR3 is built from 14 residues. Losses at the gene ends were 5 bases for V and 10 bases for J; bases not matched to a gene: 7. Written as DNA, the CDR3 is TGTGCCAGCAGTCCCGGACAGGGAGTATCACCCCTCCACTTT. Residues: CASSPGQGVSPLHF. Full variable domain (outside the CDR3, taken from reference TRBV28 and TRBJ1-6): DVKVTQSSRYLVKRTGEKVFLECVQDMDHENMFWYRQDPGLGLRLIYFSYDVKMKEKGDIPEGYSVSREKKERFSLILESASTNQTSMYLCASSPGQGVSPLHFGNGTRLTVT.

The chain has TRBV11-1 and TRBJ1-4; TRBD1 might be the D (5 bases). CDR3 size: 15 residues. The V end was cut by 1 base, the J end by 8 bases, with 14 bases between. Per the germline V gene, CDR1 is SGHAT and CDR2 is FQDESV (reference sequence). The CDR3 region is CASSLVGATGEKLFF. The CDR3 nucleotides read TGTGCCAGCAGCTTAGTAGGGGCCACCGGCGAAAAACTGTTTTTT.

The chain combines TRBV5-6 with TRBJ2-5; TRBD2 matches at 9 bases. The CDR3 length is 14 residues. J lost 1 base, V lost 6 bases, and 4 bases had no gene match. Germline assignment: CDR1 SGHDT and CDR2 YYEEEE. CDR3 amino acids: CASNLAGPQETQYF. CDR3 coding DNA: TGTGCCAGCAACCTAGCGGGGCCCCAAGAGACCCAGTACTTC.

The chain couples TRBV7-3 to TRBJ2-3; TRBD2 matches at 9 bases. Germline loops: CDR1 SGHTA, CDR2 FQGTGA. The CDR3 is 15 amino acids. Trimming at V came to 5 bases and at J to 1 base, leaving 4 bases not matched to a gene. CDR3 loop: CASSPSGERTDTQYF. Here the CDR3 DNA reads TGTGCCAGCAGCCCTAGCGGGGAGCGCACAGATACGCAGTATTTT.

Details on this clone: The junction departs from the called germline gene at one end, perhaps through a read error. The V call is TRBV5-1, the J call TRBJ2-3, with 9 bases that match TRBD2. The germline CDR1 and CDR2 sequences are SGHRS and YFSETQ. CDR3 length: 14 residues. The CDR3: CASSSGGPDRSLAF. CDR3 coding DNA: TGCGCCAGCAGTAGCGGGGGTCCCGACCGCTCCCTTGCTTTT. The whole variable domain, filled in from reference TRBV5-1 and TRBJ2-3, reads KAGVTQTPRYLIKTRGQQVTLSCSPISGHRSVSWYQQTPGQGLQFLFEYFSETQRNKGNFPGRFSGRQFSNSRSEMNVSTLELGDSALYLCASSSGGPDRSLAFGPGTRLTVL.

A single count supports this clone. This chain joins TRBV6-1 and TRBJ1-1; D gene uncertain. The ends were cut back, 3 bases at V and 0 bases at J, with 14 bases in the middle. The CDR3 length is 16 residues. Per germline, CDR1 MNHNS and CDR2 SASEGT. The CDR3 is CASSDPGKKMNTEAFF. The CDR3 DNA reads TGTGCCAGCAGTGATCCCGGGAAGAAGATGAACACTGAAGCTTTCTTT.

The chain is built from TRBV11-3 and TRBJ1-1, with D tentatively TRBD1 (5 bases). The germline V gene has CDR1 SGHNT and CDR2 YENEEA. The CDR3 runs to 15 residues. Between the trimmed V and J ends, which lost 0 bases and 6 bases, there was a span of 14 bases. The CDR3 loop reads CASSLDSRGAAEAFF. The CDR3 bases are TGTGCCAGCAGCTTAGATTCAAGGGGCGCGGCTGAAGCTTTCTTT.

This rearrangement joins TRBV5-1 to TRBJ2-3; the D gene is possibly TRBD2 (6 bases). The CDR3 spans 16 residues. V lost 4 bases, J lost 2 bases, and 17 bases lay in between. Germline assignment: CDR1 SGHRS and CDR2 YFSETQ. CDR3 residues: CASSTGPGTDTDTQYF. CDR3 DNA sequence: TGCGCCAGCAGCACGGGACCCGGGACTGACACAGATACGCAGTATTTT.

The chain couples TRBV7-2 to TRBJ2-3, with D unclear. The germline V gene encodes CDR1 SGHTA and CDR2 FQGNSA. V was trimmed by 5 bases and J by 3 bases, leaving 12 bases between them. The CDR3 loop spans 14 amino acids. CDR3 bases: TGTGCCAGCAGCATAGGGCCAGGTACAGATACGCAGTATTTT. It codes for CASSIGPGTDTQYF.

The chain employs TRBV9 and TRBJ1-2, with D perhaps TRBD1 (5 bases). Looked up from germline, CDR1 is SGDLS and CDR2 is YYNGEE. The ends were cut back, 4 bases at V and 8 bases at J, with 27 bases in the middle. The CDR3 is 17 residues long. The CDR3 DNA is TGTGCCAGCAGCTTTTCAGGGACCCCTTTCAAGATGGGCGGCTACACCTTC. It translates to CASSFSGTPFKMGGYTF.

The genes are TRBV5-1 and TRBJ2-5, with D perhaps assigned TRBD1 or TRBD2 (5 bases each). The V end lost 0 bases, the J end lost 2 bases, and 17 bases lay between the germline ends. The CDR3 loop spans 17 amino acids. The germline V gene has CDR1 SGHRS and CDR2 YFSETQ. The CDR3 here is CASSLAAGRGVQETQYF. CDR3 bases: TGCGCCAGCAGCTTGGCCGCTGGGAGAGGGGTTCAAGAGACCCAGTACTTC.